This T cell receptor beta chain was identified in a study of blood T cell repertoires in COVID-19. Trimming pared 2 bases from V and 4 bases from J, leaving 15 bases between. The CDR3 consists of 17 residues. Sequenced by immunoSEQ multiplex PCR; TCRdb stores in-frame clones only, minus some. The sample has roughly 150,000 clones; roughly 88% are singletons. The source is a man aged 18 to 35 with COVID-19, enrolled during active disease. V usage is TRBV23-1 and J usage is TRBJ2-6, with D perhaps TRBD1 (6 bases). TRBV23-1 is filed as an ORF, its function uncertain. The source material was peripheral blood. The CDR3: CASSQDRPGSGANVLTF. CDR3 DNA sequence: TGCGCCAGCAGTCAAGACAGGCCCGGGTCGGGGGCCAACGTCCTGACTTTC.